A single sample is the source of the 14 T cell receptor beta chains below, sequenced in a study of shared clonotypes between healthy human individuals. Clones were read by immunoSEQ multiplex PCR, and TCRdb kept only the in-frame ones, dropping some. The table includes roughly 2.5 million clones, more than 80% detected once. Sequenced input: naive CD4+ T cells sorted from blood. Subset meaning: CD45RA+ positively selected. The receptors derive from a man younger than 30 in good health.

Concerning this clone itself: Within the sample, other DNA sequences also encode this same CDR3. The V gene is TRBV7-9, the J gene TRBJ1-3; D is ambiguous. Trimming stripped 1 base from V and 0 bases from J, with 1 base between. There are 13 residues in the CDR3. Germline V CDR1 and CDR2: SEHNR, FQNEAQ (reference sequence). This CDR3 is CASSLGSGNTIYF. CDR3 nucleotides: TGTGCCAGCAGCTTAGGCTCTGGAAACACCATATATTTT.

The V and J genes are TRBV9 and TRBJ2-6; TRBD1 is a possible D gene (5 bases). CDR1 SGDLS and CDR2 YYNGEE come from the germline V gene. CDR3 size: 15 residues. The germline V and J ends were trimmed by 3 bases and 2 bases, with 9 bases remaining between them. The CDR3, as DNA: TGTGCCAGCAGCGCCCCAGGGCCTGGGGCCAACGTCCTGACTTTC. Protein: CASSAPGPGANVLTF.

The rearrangement joins TRBV5-1 to TRBJ2-3; TRBD1 is a possible D gene (5 bases). The CDR3 is 14 amino acids. The V end lost 2 bases, the J end lost 2 bases, and 9 bases lay between the germline ends. CDR1 and CDR2 from the germline V gene are SGHRS and YFSETQ. CDR3 in amino acids: CASSLGVHTDTQYF. The CDR3 nucleotides read TGCGCCAGCAGCTTAGGGGTTCACACAGATACGCAGTATTTT.

This rearrangement joins TRBV6-1 to TRBJ2-2; either TRBD1 or TRBD2 may fit D (5 bases each). Germline CDR1 and CDR2: MNHNS and SASEGT. The V gene lost 11 bases and the J gene lost 0 bases, with 13 bases spanning the gap. The length of the CDR3 is 14 residues. CDR3 loop: CAARGGTNTGELFF. In DNA form, the CDR3 reads TGTGCCGCACGTGGGGGAACGAACACCGGGGAGCTGTTTTTT.

The chain joins TRBV21-1 to TRBJ2-7. TRBV21-1 is termed a pseudogene. This CDR3 spans 10 amino acids. CDR3 bases: TGTGCCAGCTTATGGGGAGAGCAGTACTTC. This gives the protein CASLWGEQYF.

The chain combines TRBV7-2 with TRBJ2-5; 11 bases match TRBD1. CDR3 length equals 17 residues. The V gene's germline CDR1 is SGHTA and CDR2 FQGNSA. After removal of 0 bases from V and 5 bases from J, the junction contained 8 bases not matched to a gene. The CDR3 DNA is TGTGCCAGCAGCTTAGCGGAAAGAGGGACAGGGGGGGAGACCCAGTACTTC. This sequence encodes CASSLAERGTGGETQYF.

The chain links TRBV6-5 to TRBJ2-7; 8 nucleotides align to TRBD2. V was clipped by 6 bases and J by 6 bases; unmatched bases: 10. CDR3 length equals 14 residues. Germline V CDR1 and CDR2: MNHEY, SVGAGI. CDR3 sequence: CASRQGLVSAEQYF. CDR3 sequence (DNA): TGTGCCAGCAGACAGGGACTAGTTAGCGCCGAGCAGTACTTC.

A single count supports this clone. One end of the junction varies from germline; a read error may be responsible. The genes are TRBV18 and TRBJ2-7; 11 positions agree with TRBD1. This CDR3 is built from 16 residues. The germline V gene encodes CDR1 KGHSH and CDR2 LQKENI. CDR3: CASSPPNFPGQGGKHF. CDR3 DNA: TGTGCCAGCTCACCCCCAAACTTCCCGGGACAGGGGGGAAAGCACTTC.

V gene TRBV6-4 combines with J gene TRBJ1-3; 7 bases map to TRBD1. The CDR3 has 15 residues. V lost 2 bases, J lost 5 bases, and 6 bases stayed unmatched. Germline lookup yields CDR1 MRHNA and CDR2 SNTAGT. CDR3 coding DNA: TGTGCCAGCAGTGACGGGGCAGGGGGACGAAACACCATATATTTT. The encoded protein is CASSDGAGGRNTIYF.

A single count supports this clone. The V gene is TRBV18, the J gene TRBJ1-1; no definite D call. CDR3 size: 16 residues. The ends were cut back, 0 bases at V and 0 bases at J, with 11 bases in the middle. Germline loops: CDR1 KGHSH, CDR2 LQKENI. CDR3 residues: CASSPPVTAMNTEAFF. CDR3 bases: TGTGCCAGCTCACCACCAGTAACAGCCATGAACACTGAAGCTTTCTTT.

Note on this clone: The same CDR3 arises from other DNA sequences in this sample as well. The V and J genes are TRBV9 and TRBJ2-7, with 11 bases fitting TRBD1. Germline trimming cut 3 bases from V and 3 bases from J; bases unmatched to any gene: 2. The CDR3 is 14 residues long. The germline CDR1 and CDR2 sequences are SGDLS and YYNGEE. The CDR3 sequence: CASSAGTGGYEQYF. As DNA, the CDR3 is TGTGCCAGCAGCGCTGGGACAGGGGGCTACGAGCAGTACTTC.

The chain couples TRBV5-6 to TRBJ1-6; 9 nucleotides agree with TRBD1. The V gene's germline CDR1 is SGHDT and CDR2 YYEEEE. Germline trimming cut 0 bases from V and 14 bases from J; bases unmatched to any gene: 9. CDR3 length: 15 residues. The chain's CDR3 is CASSLGDREIVALHF. Here the CDR3 DNA reads TGTGCCAGCAGCTTGGGGGACAGGGAAATAGTAGCCCTCCACTTT.

The chain has TRBV15 and TRBJ2-7; possibly TRBD1 or TRBD2 for D (5 bases each). Germline V CDR1 and CDR2: LNHNV, YYDKDF (reference sequence). CDR3 length equals 15 residues. V was trimmed by 1 base and J by 3 bases, leaving 13 bases between them. CDR3 nucleotides: TGTGCCACCAGCAGAGGCCAGGGAGTTAGCTACGAGCAGTACTTC. This encodes CATSRGQGVSYEQYF.

Points on this clone: This same CDR3 is encoded by further DNA sequences in the sample. The J gene is TRBJ2-6, the V gene TRBV6-6; D may be TRBD1 (6 bases). With 2 bases removed from V and 4 bases from J, the gap between germline ends came to 9 bases. The CDR3 spans 15 residues. Germline lookup yields CDR1 MNHNY and CDR2 SVGAGI (reference sequence). For the CDR3, the DNA is TGTGCCAGCAGTTACGGGGGCTCCGGGGCCAACGTCCTGACTTTC. It translates to CASSYGGSGANVLTF.